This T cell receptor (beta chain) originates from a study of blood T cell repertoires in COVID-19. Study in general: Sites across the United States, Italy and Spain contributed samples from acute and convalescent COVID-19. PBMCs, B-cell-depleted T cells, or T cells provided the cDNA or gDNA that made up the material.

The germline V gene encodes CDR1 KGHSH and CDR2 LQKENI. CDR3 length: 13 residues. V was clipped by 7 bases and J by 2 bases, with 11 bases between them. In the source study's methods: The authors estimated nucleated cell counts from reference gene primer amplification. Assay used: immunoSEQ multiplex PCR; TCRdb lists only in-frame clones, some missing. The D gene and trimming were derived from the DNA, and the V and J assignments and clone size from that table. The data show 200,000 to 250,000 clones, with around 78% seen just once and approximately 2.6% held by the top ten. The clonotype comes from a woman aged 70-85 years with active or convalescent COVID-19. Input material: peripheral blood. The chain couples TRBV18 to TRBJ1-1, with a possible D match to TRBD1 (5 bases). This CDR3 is CASFTGVNTEAFF. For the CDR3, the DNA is TGTGCCAGCTTCACGGGGGTCAACACTGAAGCTTTCTTT.